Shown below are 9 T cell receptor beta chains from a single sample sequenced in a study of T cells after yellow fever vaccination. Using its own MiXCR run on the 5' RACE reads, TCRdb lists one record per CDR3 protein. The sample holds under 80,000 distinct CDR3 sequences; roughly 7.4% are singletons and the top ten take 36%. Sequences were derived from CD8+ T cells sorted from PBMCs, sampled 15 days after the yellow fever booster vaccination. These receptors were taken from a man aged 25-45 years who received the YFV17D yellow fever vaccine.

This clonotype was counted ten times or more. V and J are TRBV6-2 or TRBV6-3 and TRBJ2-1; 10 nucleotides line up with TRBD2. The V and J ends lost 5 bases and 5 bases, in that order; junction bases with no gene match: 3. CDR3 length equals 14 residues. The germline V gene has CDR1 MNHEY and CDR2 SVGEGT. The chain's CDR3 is CASSRLAGDNEQFF. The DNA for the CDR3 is TGTGCCAGCAGTCGGCTAGCGGGGGACAATGAGCAGTTCTTC.

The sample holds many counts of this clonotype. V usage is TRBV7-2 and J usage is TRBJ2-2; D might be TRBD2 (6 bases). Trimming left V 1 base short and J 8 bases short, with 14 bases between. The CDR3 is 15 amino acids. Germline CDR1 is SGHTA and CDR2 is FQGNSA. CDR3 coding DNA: TGTGCCAGCAGCTTAGTGCGAATGGGGGGTGGGGAGCTGTTTTTT. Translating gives CASSLVRMGGGELFF.

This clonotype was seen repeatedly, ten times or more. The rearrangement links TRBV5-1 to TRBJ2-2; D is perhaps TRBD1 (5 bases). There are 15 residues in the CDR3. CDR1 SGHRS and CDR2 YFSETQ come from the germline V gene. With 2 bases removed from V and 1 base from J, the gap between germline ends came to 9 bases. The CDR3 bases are TGCGCCAGCAGCTTTCTACAGGTGAACACCGGGGAGCTGTTTTTT. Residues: CASSFLQVNTGELFF.

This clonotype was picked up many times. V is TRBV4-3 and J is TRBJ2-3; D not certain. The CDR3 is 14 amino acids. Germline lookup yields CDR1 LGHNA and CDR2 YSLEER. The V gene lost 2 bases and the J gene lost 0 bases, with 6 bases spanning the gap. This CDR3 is CASSQRLSTDTQYF. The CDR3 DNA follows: TGCGCCAGCAGCCAACGACTCAGCACAGATACGCAGTATTTT.

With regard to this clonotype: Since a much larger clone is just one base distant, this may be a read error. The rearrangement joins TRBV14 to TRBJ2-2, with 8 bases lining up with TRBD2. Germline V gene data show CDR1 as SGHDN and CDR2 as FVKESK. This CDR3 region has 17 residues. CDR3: CASSQALAGGYTGELVF. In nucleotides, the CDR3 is TGTGCCAGCAGCCAAGCATTGGCGGGAGGATACACCGGGGAGCTGGTTTTT.

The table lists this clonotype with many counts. In nucleotides, the CDR3 is TGTGCTAGTGGTTTCCCAGGTGGTGAGCAGTTCTTC. This codes for CASGFPGGEQFF. The chain combines TRBV12-5 with TRBJ2-1, with D hard to call. The CDR3 runs 12 residues. Between the trimmed V and J ends, which lost 3 bases and 9 bases, there was a span of 9 bases. Germline assignment: CDR1 LGHNT and CDR2 FRNRAP.

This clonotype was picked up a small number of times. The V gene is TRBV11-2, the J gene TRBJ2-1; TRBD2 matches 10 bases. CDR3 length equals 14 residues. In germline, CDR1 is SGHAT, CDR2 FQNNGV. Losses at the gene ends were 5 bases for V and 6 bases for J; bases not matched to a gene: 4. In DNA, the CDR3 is TGTGCCAGCAGCAACCGACTAGCGGGCAATGAGCAGTTCTTC. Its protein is CASSNRLAGNEQFF.

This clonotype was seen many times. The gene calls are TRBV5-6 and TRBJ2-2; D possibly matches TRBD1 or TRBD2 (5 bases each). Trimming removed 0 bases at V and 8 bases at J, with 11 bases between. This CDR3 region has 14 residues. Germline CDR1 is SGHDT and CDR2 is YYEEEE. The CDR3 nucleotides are TGTGCCAGCAGCTTGGCCGGGGCTCCGGGGGAGCTGTTTTTT. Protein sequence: CASSLAGAPGELFF.

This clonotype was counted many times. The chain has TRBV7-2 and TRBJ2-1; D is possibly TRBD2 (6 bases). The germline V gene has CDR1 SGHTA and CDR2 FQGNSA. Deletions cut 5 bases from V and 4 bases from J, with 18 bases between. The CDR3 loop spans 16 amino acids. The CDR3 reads CASSGEDWGIYNEQFF. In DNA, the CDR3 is TGTGCCAGCAGCGGGGAGGATTGGGGAATTTACAATGAGCAGTTCTTC.